These 24 T cell receptor beta chains were sequenced from one sample in a study of CD8 T cells in Susac syndrome. When the RNA was reverse transcribed, random hexamers were used with an input of about 0.45 to 1 ug. TCRdb redid the calling of the immunoSEQ multiplex PCR reads with MiXCR, one entry per CDR3 protein. The repertoire consists of 100,000 to 150,000 distinct CDR3 sequences, with roughly 94% occurring once and the leading ten covering around 0.28%. The sequenced sample was CD8+ T cells from PBMCs. The origin of the receptors is a human donor with Susac syndrome.

The chain links TRBV7-9 to TRBJ2-5; D is unresolved. The germline V and J ends were trimmed by 5 bases and 4 bases, with 14 bases remaining between them. This CDR3 is built from 14 residues. In germline, CDR1 is SEHNR, CDR2 FQNEAQ (reference sequence). The CDR3 spells CASSETGFGETQYF. For the CDR3, the DNA is TGTGCCAGCAGCGAGACTGGGTTCGGAGAGACCCAGTACTTC.

This rearrangement joins TRBV7-4 to TRBJ2-7; no reliable D call. Germline assignment: CDR1 SGHVT and CDR2 SQSDAQ. The CDR3 spans 10 residues. V lost 9 bases, J lost 1 base, and 4 bases lay in between. CDR3 DNA: TGTGCCAGTATTTCCTACGAGCAGTACTTC. This gives the protein CASISYEQYF.

The chain is built from TRBV4-3 and TRBJ2-3; D is ambiguous. The length of the CDR3 is 17 residues. Trimming shortened V by 0 bases and J by 0 bases, and 13 bases separated the two germline ends. In germline, CDR1 is LGHNA, CDR2 YSLEER. The CDR3 DNA is TGCGCCAGCAGCCAAGAATTGGCAGGCCTTAGCACAGATACGCAGTATTTT. Encoded protein: CASSQELAGLSTDTQYF.

The V gene is TRBV19, the J gene TRBJ1-1, with 8 bases that match TRBD1. Losses at the gene ends were 10 bases for V and 6 bases for J; bases not matched to a gene: 7. The germline V gene has CDR1 LNHDA and CDR2 SQIVND (reference sequence). CDR3 length: 12 residues. The CDR3 DNA reads TGTGCCACTAGGACAGGGAGAGCTGAAGCTTTCTTT. This sequence encodes CATRTGRAEAFF.

Remarks on this clonotype: An end of the junction differs from the germline gene, which may be a read error. The J gene is TRBJ2-1, the V gene TRBV29-1; 7 nucleotides agree with TRBD1. Germline CDR1 reads SQVTM; CDR2 reads ANQGSEA. CDR3 length: 13 amino acids. The CDR3 loop reads CNVDPQGDNEQFF. The CDR3 coding sequence is TGCAACGTTGATCCGCAGGGGGACAATGAGCAGTTCTTC.

The V call is TRBV20-1, the J call TRBJ2-6; D unclear. The CDR3 consists of 15 residues. Per germline, CDR1 DFQATT and CDR2 SNEGSKA (reference sequence). V was cut by 5 bases and J by 0 bases, with 11 bases left in between. CDR3 coding DNA: TGCAGTGCTGCCCTGGCCCCCTCTGGGGCCAACGTCCTGACTTTC. This encodes CSAALAPSGANVLTF.

The chain carries TRBV20-1 and TRBJ2-3, with D uncertain. The V end was cut by 6 bases, the J end by 5 bases, with 15 bases between. Germline V gene lookup returns CDR1 DFQATT and CDR2 SNEGSKA (reference sequence). The CDR3 runs 13 residues. The CDR3 DNA follows: TGCAGTGCAGAGACGTATGGGCAAGATACGCAGTATTTT. This translates into CSAETYGQDTQYF.

V usage is TRBV7-9 and J usage is TRBJ1-2, with TRBD1 matching over 9 bases. Per germline, CDR1 SEHNR and CDR2 FQNEAQ (reference sequence). J was trimmed by 4 bases and V by 6 bases; bases with no gene match: 9. The CDR3 loop spans 15 amino acids. The CDR3, as DNA: TGTGCCAGCAGACACGACAGGGGGTACGCCTATGGCTACACCTTC. Protein: CASRHDRGYAYGYTF.

The chain uses TRBV25-1 and TRBJ2-1, with D possibly matching TRBD2 (6 bases). Trimming stripped 6 bases from V and 7 bases from J, with 7 bases between. Germline V gene data show CDR1 as MGHDK and CDR2 as SYGVNS. The CDR3 contains 11 residues. CDR3 residues: CASREGNEQFF. The CDR3, as DNA: TGTGCCAGCAGGGAGGGTAATGAGCAGTTCTTC.

The chain recombines TRBV5-1 with TRBJ2-1; 7 positions agree with TRBD1. Germline loops: CDR1 SGHRS, CDR2 YFSETQ. The CDR3 totals 14 residues. Unmatched junction bases numbered 7, after V lost 4 bases and J lost 6 bases. CDR3 loop: CASSPRQGGNEQFF. As DNA, the CDR3 is TGCGCCAGCAGCCCCAGACAGGGTGGCAATGAGCAGTTCTTC.

The rearrangement joins TRBV12-3 or TRBV12-4 to TRBJ2-3; tentatively, D is TRBD2 (6 bases). The CDR3 sequence is 13 residues long. The V gene lost 5 bases and the J gene lost 4 bases, with 10 bases spanning the gap. The CDR3 DNA is TGTGCCAGCAGTAAGGGACTTGCAGATACGCAGTATTTT. It translates to CASSKGLADTQYF.

V and J are TRBV29-1 and TRBJ1-1; TRBD1 aligns across 7 bases. From germline, CDR1 is SQVTM and CDR2 ANQGSEA. V lost 7 bases, J lost 4 bases, and 9 bases stayed unmatched. This CDR3 region has 13 residues. As DNA, the CDR3 is TGCAGCGGGGGGACAGTGATTGGCACTGAAGCTTTCTTT. Encoded protein: CSGGTVIGTEAFF.

The chain is built from TRBV20-1 and TRBJ1-5, with D possibly being TRBD1 (6 bases). With 0 bases removed from V and 0 bases from J, the gap between germline ends came to 9 bases. Germline CDR1 and CDR2: DFQATT and SNEGSKA (reference sequence). The CDR3 is 15 amino acids. CDR3 DNA sequence: TGCAGTGCTAGAGAAGTGACAGGTAGCAATCAGCCCCAGCATTTT. It is translated as CSAREVTGSNQPQHF.

The chain couples TRBV4-3 to TRBJ1-2; possible D gene TRBD1, 5 bases. Germline lookup yields CDR1 LGHNA and CDR2 YSLEER. V was clipped by 0 bases and J by 8 bases, with 19 bases between them. This CDR3 spans 16 amino acids. CDR3 DNA: TGCGCCAGCAGCCAAGATGGTGGCAGGGAGGGCAGGGGCTACACCTTC. It yields the protein CASSQDGGREGRGYTF.

The rearrangement joins TRBV10-3 to TRBJ2-3; D is possibly TRBD2 (5 bases). Germline CDR1 ENHRY, CDR2 SYGVKD. The CDR3 length is 15 residues. V was cut by 4 bases and J by 4 bases, with 15 bases left in between. CDR3 sequence (DNA): TGTGCCATCAGTGGGACCGGGGAAGGGCCAGATACGCAGTATTTT. Amino acids: CAISGTGEGPDTQYF.

The CDR3 loop reads CASSGGSEAFF. DNA for the CDR3: TGTGCCAGCTCGGGGGGCTCTGAAGCTTTCTTT. The chain recombines TRBV12-3 or TRBV12-4 with TRBJ1-1; possible D gene TRBD1, 6 bases. The CDR3 sequence is 11 residues long. The ends were cut back, 8 bases at V and 6 bases at J, with 10 bases in the middle.

The chain links TRBV6-5 to TRBJ2-5, with D unclear. Looked up from germline, CDR1 is MNHEY and CDR2 is SVGAGI. The V end was cut by 4 bases, the J end by 7 bases, with 16 bases between. The CDR3 length is 14 residues. CDR3 region: CASSSQVPMGTQYF. Written as DNA, the CDR3 is TGTGCCAGCAGTTCGCAGGTGCCCATGGGGACCCAGTACTTC.

The J gene is TRBJ1-2, the V gene TRBV9; D unclear. CDR1 is SGDLS and CDR2 is YYNGEE in the germline V gene. The germline V and J ends were trimmed by 4 bases and 3 bases, with 19 bases remaining between them. The length of the CDR3 is 16 residues. The CDR3 here is CASSSRPQKEDYGYTF. The CDR3 bases are TGTGCCAGCAGCAGCCGGCCCCAAAAAGAAGACTATGGCTACACCTTC. Full variable domain (rest looked up from reference TRBV9 and TRBJ1-2): DSGVTQTPKHLITATGQRVTLRCSPRSGDLSVYWYQQSLDQGLQFLIQYYNGEERAKGNILERFSAQQFPDLHSELNLSSLELGDSALYFCASSSRPQKEDYGYTFGSGTRLTVV.

Here the CDR3 reads CSAREGIQETQYF. CDR3 DNA sequence: TGCAGTGCTAGAGAGGGGATCCAAGAGACCCAGTACTTC. The chain combines TRBV20-1 with TRBJ2-5, with D unresolved. CDR1 is DFQATT and CDR2 is SNEGSKA in the germline V gene (reference sequence). The ends were cut back, 0 bases at V and 1 base at J, with 6 bases in the middle. CDR3 length: 13 amino acids.

The J gene is TRBJ1-6, the V gene TRBV2, with TRBD1 matching 7 bases. CDR3 length: 16 residues. Trimming cost V 5 bases and J 3 bases; bases outside gene matches: 7. Germline lookup yields CDR1 SNHLY and CDR2 FYNNEI. CDR3 DNA: TGTGCCAGCAGTTTTACAGGGGTCATCTATAATTCACCCCTCCACTTT. This sequence encodes CASSFTGVIYNSPLHF.

The CDR3 coding sequence is TGTGCCAGCAGCAACGGGAACACCATATATTTT. This codes for CASSNGNTIYF. The chain employs TRBV9 and TRBJ1-3; D remains ambiguous. The length of the CDR3 is 11 residues. Trimming removed 4 bases at V and 7 bases at J, with 6 bases between. Germline V lookup: CDR1 SGDLS, CDR2 YYNGEE.

The chain combines TRBV7-6 with TRBJ2-1; D assignment may be TRBD1 or TRBD2 (6 bases each). The germline V and J ends were trimmed by 3 bases and 6 bases, with 21 bases remaining between them. The length of the CDR3 is 17 residues. Germline V gives CDR1 SGHVS, CDR2 FNYEAQ. The CDR3 region has the DNA TGTGCCAGCAGCTTGGCGATCGGGGCCGGAGGGGGCAATGAGCAGTTCTTC. It encodes CASSLAIGAGGGNEQFF.

V and J are TRBV3-1 and TRBJ2-7, with D perhaps matching TRBD1 (7 bases). The germline gives CDR1 LGHDT, CDR2 YNNKEL (reference sequence). The ends were cut back, 0 bases at V and 3 bases at J, with 21 bases in the middle. The CDR3 runs 18 residues. The CDR3, as DNA: TGTGCCAGCAGCCAAGACTCCCTCGAGGGGGGACAGAACTACGAGCAGTACTTC. Translating gives CASSQDSLEGGQNYEQYF.

This chain uses TRBV24-1 with TRBJ1-1; D is perhaps TRBD1 (5 bases). This CDR3 has 13 amino acids. Trimming took 2 bases from V and 6 from J, leaving 9 bases between them. Germline V gene data show CDR1 as KGHDR and CDR2 as SFDVKD. The CDR3 DNA is TGTGCCACCAGTGATTCGATGACAGCTGAAGCTTTCTTT. As protein: CATSDSMTAEAFF.